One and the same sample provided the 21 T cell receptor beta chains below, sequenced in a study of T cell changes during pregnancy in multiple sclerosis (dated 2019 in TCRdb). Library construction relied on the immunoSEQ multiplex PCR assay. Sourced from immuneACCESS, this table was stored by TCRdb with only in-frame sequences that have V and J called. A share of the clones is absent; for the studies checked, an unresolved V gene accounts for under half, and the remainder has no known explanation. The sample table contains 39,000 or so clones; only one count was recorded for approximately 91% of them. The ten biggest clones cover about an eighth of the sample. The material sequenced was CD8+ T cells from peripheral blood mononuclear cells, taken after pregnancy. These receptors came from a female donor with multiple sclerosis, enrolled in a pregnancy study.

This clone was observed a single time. CDR3 coding DNA: TGTGCCAGTAGTATGTTTATCCAAGAGACCCAGTACTTC. The encoded protein is CASSMFIQETQYF. The chain joins TRBV19 to TRBJ2-5; D gene uncertain. V lost 3 bases to trimming and J lost 1 base, with 6 bases between them. The CDR3 sequence is 13 residues long. The germline CDR1 and CDR2 sequences are LNHDA and SQIVND (reference sequence). The entire variable domain, with the rest obtained from reference TRBV19 and TRBJ2-5, is as follows: DGGITQSPKYLFRKEGQNVTLSCEQNLNHDAMYWYRQDPGQGLRLIYYSQIVNDFQKGDIAEGYSVSREKKESFPLTVTSAQKNPTAFYLCASSMFIQETQYFGPGTRLLVL.

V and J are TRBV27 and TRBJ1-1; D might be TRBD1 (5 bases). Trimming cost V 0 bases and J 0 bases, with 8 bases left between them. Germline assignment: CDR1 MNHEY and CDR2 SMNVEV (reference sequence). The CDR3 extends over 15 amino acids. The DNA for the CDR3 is TGTGCCAGCAGTTTATCGTCAGGGCTGAACACTGAAGCTTTCTTT. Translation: CASSLSSGLNTEAFF.

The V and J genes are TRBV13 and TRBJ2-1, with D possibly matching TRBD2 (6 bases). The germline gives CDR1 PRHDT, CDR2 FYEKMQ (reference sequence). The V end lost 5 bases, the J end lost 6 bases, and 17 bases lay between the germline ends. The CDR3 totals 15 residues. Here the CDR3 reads CASSNSPGLLNEQFF. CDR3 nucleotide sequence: TGTGCCAGCAGCAACTCACCGGGACTCCTCAATGAGCAGTTCTTC.

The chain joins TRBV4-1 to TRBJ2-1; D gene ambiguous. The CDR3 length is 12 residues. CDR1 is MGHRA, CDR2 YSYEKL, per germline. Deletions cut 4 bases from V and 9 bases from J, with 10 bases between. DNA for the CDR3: TGCGCCAGCAGCCCCGGTGGGCCTGAGCAGTTCTTC. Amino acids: CASSPGGPEQFF.

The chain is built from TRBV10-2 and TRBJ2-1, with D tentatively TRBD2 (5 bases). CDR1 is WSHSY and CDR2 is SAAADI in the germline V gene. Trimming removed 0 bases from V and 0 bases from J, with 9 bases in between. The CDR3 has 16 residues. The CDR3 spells CASSESERSSYNEQFF. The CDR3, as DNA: TGCGCCAGCAGTGAGTCTGAGCGGAGCTCCTACAATGAGCAGTTCTTC.

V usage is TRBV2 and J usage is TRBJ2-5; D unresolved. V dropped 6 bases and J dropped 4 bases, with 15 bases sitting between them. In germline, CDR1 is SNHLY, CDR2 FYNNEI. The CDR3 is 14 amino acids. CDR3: CASSHRGIRETQYF. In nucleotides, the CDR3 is TGTGCCAGCAGCCACCGTGGCATCCGAGAGACCCAGTACTTC. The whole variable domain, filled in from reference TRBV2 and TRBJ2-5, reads EPEVTQTPSHQVTQMGQEVILRCVPISNHLYFYWYRQILGQKVEFLVSFYNNEISEKSEIFDDQFSVERPDGSNFTLKIRSTKLEDSAMYFCASSHRGIRETQYFGPGTRLLVL.

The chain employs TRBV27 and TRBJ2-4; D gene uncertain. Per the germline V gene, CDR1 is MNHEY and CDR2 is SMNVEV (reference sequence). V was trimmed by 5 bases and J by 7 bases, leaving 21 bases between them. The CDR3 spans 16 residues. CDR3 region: CASSPRPSRMENIQYF. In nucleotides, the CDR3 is TGTGCCAGCAGTCCACGCCCGTCCCGAATGGAGAACATTCAGTACTTC.

The CDR3 nucleotides are TGCAGCGTCGAGGGACTAGCGGGAGTGTCCTACAATGAGCAGTTCTTC. Translation: CSVEGLAGVSYNEQFF. The chain recombines TRBV29-1 with TRBJ2-1; TRBD2 aligns across 14 bases. This CDR3 contains 16 residues. CDR1 SQVTM and CDR2 ANQGSEA come from the germline V gene. V dropped 6 bases and J dropped 1; count of bases not matched to a gene: 5.

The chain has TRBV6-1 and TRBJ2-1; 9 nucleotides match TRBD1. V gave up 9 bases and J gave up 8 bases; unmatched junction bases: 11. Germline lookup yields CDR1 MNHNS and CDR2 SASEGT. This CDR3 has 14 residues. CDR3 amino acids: CASEGDREVDEQFF. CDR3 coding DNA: TGTGCCAGTGAGGGGGACAGGGAGGTCGATGAGCAGTTCTTC.

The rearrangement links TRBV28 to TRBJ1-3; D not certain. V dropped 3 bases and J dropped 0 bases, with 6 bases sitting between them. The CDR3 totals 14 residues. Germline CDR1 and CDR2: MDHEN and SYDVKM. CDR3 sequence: CASSFPGSGNTIYF. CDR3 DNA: TGTGCCAGCAGTTTTCCAGGCTCTGGAAACACCATATATTTT.

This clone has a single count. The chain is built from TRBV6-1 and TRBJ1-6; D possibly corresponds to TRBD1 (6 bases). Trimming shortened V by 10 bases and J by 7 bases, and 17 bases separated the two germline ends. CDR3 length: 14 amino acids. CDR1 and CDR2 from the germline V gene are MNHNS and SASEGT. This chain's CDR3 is CATARGGQNSPLHF. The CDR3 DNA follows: TGTGCCACGGCGAGGGGGGGTCAGAATTCACCCCTCCACTTT.

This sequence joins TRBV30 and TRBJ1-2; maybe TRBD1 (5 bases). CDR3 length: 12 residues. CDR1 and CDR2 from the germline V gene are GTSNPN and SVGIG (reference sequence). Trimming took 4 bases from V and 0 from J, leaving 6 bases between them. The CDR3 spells CAWTGANYGYTF. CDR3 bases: TGTGCCTGGACGGGGGCTAACTATGGCTACACCTTC.

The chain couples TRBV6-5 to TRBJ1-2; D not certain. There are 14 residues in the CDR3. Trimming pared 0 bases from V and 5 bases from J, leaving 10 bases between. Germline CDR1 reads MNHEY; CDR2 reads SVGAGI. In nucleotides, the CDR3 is TGTGCCAGCAGTTACTCGGCAGAGGAGTATGGCTACACCTTC. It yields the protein CASSYSAEEYGYTF.

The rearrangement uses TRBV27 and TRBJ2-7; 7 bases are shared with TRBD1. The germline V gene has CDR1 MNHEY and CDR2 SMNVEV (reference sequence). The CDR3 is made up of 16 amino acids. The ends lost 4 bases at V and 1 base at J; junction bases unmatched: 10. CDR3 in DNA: TGTGCCAGCAGTTGGGAATCCGGGACAGCTTCCTACGAGCAGTACTTC. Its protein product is CASSWESGTASYEQYF.

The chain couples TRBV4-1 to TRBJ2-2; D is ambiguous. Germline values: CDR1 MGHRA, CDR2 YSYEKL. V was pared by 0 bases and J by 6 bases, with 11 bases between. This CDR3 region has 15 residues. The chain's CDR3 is CASSQDSAFAGELFF. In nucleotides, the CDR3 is TGCGCCAGCAGCCAAGATTCAGCGTTCGCCGGGGAGCTGTTTTTT.

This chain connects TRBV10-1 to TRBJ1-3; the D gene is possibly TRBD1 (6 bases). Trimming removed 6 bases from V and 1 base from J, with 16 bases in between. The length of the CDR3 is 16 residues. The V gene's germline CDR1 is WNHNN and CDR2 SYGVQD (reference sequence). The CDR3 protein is CASRSGGKSSGNTIYF. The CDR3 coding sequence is TGCGCCAGCAGGTCGGGGGGCAAGAGTTCTGGAAACACCATATATTTT.

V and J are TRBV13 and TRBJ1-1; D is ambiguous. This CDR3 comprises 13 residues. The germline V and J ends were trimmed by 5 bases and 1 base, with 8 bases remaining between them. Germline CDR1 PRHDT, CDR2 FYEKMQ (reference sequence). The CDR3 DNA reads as TGTGCCAGCAGCAAACGGGAGAACACTGAAGCTTTCTTT. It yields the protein CASSKRENTEAFF. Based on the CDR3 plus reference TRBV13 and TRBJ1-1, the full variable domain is AAGVIQSPRHLIKEKRETATLKCYPIPRHDTVYWYQQGPGQDPQFLISFYEKMQSDKGSIPDRFSAQQFSDYHSELNMSSLELGDSALYFCASSKRENTEAFFGQGTRLTVV.

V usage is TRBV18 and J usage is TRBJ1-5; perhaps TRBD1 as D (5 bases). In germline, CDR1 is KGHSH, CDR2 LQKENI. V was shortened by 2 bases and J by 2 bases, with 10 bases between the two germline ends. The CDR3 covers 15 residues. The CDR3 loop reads CASSPYGGRNQPQHF. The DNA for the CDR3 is TGTGCCAGCTCACCATACGGGGGTCGCAATCAGCCCCAGCATTTT. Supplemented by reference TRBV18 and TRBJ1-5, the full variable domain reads NAGVMQNPRHLVRRRGQEARLRCSPMKGHSHVYWYRQLPEEGLKFMVYLQKENIIDESGMPKERFSAEFPKEGPSILRIQQVVRGDSAAYFCASSPYGGRNQPQHFGDGTRLSIL.

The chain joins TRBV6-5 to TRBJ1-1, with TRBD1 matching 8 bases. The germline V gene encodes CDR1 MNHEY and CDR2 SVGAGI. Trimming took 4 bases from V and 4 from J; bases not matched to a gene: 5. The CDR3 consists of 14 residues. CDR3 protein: CASSWTGSSTEAFF. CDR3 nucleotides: TGTGCCAGCAGTTGGACAGGGTCGTCCACTGAAGCTTTCTTT.

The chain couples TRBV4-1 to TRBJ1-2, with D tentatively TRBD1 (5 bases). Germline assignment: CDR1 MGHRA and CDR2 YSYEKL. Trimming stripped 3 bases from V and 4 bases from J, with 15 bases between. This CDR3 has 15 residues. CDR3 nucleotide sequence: TGCGCCAGCAGCCAGGTATCAGGGCCCACCTATGGCTACACCTTC. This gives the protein CASSQVSGPTYGYTF.

The CDR3 spells CASSIDYGQQETQYF. The CDR3 DNA reads TGTGCCAGTAGTATTGATTACGGACAGCAAGAGACCCAGTACTTC. The J gene is TRBJ2-5, the V gene TRBV19; D perhaps matches TRBD1 (6 bases). Trimming pared 3 bases from V and 2 bases from J, leaving 13 bases between. Per germline, CDR1 LNHDA and CDR2 SQIVND (reference sequence). The CDR3 runs 15 residues.